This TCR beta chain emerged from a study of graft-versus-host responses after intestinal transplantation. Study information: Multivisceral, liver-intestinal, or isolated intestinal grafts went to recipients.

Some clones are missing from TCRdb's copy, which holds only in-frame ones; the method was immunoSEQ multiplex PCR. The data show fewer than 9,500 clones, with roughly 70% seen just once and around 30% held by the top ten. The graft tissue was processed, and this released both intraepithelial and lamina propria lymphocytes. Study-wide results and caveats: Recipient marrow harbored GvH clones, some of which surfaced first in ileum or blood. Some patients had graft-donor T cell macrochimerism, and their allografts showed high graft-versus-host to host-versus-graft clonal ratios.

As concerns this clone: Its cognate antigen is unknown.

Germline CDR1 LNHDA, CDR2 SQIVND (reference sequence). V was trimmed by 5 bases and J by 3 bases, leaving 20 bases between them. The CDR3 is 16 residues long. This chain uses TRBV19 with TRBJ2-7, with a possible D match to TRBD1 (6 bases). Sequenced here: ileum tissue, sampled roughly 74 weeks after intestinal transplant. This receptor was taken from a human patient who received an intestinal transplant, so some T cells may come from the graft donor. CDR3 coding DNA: TGTGCCAGTAGTCGTAGAATCGGGACACAGGACTACGAGCAGTACTTC. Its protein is CASSRRIGTQDYEQYF.